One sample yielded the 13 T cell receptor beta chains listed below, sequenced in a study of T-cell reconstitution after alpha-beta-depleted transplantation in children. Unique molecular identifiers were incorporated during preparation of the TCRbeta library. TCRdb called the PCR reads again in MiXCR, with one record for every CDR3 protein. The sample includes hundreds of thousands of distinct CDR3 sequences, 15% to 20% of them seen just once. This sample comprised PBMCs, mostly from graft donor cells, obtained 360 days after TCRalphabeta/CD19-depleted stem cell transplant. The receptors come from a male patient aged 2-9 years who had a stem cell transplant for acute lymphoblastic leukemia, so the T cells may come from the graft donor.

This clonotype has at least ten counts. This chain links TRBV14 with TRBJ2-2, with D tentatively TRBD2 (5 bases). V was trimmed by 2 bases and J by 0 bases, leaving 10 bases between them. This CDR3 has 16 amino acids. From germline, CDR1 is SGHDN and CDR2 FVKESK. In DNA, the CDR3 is TGTGCCAGCAGCCAAAGACTAACCCCGAACACCGGGGAGCTGTTTTTT. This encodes CASSQRLTPNTGELFF.

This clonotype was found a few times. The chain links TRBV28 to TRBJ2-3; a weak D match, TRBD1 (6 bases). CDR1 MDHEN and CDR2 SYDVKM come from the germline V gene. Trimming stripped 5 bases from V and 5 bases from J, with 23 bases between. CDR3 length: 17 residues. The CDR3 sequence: CASSRRVGQMAIDTQYF. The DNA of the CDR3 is TGTGCCAGCAGTAGACGCGTCGGACAGATGGCCATAGATACGCAGTATTTT.

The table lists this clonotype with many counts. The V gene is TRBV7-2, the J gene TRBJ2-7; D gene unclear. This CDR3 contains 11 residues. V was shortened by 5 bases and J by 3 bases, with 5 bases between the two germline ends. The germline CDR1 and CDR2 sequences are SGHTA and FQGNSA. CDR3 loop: CASSPRYEQYF. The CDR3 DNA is TGTGCCAGCAGCCCTCGCTACGAGCAGTACTTC.

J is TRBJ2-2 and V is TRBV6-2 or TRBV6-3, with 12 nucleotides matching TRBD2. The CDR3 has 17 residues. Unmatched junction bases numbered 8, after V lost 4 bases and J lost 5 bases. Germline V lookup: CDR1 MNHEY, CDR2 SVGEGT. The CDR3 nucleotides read TGTGCCAGCAGTTCTCGACTAGCGGGAGCGGATACCGGGGAGCTGTTTTTT. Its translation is CASSSRLAGADTGELFF.

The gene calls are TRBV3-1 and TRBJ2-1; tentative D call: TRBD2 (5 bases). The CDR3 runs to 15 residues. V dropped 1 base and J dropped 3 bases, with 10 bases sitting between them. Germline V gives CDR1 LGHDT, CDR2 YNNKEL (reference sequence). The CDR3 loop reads CASSQVAGVYNEQFF. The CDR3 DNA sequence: TGTGCCAGCAGCCAAGTTGCCGGGGTCTACAATGAGCAGTTCTTC.

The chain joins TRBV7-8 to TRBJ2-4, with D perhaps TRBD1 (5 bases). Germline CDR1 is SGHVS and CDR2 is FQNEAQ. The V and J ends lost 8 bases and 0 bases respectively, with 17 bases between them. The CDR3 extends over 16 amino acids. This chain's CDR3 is CASSLSRVLAKNIQYF. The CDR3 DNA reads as TGTGCCAGCTCTCTTTCCAGGGTACTAGCCAAAAACATTCAGTACTTC.

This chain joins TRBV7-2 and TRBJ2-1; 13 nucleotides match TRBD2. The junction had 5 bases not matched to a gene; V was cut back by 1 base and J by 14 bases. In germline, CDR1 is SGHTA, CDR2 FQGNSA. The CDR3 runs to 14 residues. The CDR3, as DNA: TGTGCCAGCAGCTTAGAACTAGCGGGAGGGCGGGAGTTCTTC. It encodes CASSLELAGGREFF.

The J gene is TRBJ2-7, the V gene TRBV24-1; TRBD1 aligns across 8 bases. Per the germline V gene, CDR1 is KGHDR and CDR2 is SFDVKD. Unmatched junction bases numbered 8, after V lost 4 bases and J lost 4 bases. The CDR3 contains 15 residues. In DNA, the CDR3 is TGTGCCACCAGTGACCCCGGACAGGGTAGATACGAGCAGTACTTC. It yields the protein CATSDPGQGRYEQYF.

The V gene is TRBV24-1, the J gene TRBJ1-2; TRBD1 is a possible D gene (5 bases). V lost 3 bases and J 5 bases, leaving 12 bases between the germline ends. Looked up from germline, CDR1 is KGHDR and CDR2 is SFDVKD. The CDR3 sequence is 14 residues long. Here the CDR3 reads CATSDPGRHYGYTF. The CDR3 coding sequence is TGTGCCACCAGTGATCCGGGACGGCATTATGGCTACACCTTC.

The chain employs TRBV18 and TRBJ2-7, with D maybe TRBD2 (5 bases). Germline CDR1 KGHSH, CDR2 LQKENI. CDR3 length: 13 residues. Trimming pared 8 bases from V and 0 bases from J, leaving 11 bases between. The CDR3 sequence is CASRHGDSYEQYF. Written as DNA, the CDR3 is TGTGCCAGCCGGCACGGGGACTCCTACGAGCAGTACTTC.

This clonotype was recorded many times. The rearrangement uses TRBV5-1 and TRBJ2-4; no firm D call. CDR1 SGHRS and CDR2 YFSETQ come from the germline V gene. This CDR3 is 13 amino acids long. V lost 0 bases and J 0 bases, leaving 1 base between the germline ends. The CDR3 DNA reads TGCGCCAGCAGCTTGGAAGCCAAAAACATTCAGTACTTC. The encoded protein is CASSLEAKNIQYF.

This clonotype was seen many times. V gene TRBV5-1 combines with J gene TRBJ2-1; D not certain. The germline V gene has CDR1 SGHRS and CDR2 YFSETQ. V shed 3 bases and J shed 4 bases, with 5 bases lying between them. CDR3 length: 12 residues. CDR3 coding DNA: TGCGCCAGCAGCTCCCATTACAATGAGCAGTTCTTC. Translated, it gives CASSSHYNEQFF.

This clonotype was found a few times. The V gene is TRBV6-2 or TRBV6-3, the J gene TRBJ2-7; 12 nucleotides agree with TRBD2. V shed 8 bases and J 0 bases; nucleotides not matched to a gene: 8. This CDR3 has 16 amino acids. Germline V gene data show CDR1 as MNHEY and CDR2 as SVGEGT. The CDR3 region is CASPGLAGLLSYEQYF. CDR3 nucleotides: TGTGCCAGCCCGGGACTAGCGGGCCTTCTCTCCTACGAGCAGTACTTC.